This TCR beta chain was profiled in a study of T cell responses to AZD1222 COVID-19 vaccine. Assay used: immunoSEQ multiplex PCR; TCRdb lists only in-frame clones, some missing. The sample has about 84,000 clones, 85% to 90% seen once; the top ten hold around 5.4%. This CDR3 contains 15 residues. V lost 6 bases and J lost 2, with 12 bases in between. Germline V gives CDR1 SGHRS, CDR2 YFSETQ. Whole-study results and caveats: Just a handful of AZD1222 recipients were seropositive at baseline. Spike-specific TCR breadth and depth were elevated following two AZD1222 doses. Across spike, vaccine-associated CD4 TCRs were found, dominant at 160-218 and 743-854.

Comments on this clone: Antigen unknown.

The receptor was isolated from an adult who received the AZD1222 COVID-19 vaccine. The sample here was peripheral blood, taken 28 days after the second AZD1222 dose. The rearrangement links TRBV5-1 to TRBJ1-6; no definite D call. The CDR3 loop is CASNLEGPYNSPLHF. CDR3 bases: TGCGCCAGCAACCTCGAGGGCCCCTATAATTCACCCCTCCACTTT. The entire variable domain, with the rest obtained from reference TRBV5-1 and TRBJ1-6, is as follows: KAGVTQTPRYLIKTRGQQVTLSCSPISGHRSVSWYQQTPGQGLQFLFEYFSETQRNKGNFPGRFSGRQFSNSRSEMNVSTLELGDSALYLCASNLEGPYNSPLHFGNGTRLTVT.